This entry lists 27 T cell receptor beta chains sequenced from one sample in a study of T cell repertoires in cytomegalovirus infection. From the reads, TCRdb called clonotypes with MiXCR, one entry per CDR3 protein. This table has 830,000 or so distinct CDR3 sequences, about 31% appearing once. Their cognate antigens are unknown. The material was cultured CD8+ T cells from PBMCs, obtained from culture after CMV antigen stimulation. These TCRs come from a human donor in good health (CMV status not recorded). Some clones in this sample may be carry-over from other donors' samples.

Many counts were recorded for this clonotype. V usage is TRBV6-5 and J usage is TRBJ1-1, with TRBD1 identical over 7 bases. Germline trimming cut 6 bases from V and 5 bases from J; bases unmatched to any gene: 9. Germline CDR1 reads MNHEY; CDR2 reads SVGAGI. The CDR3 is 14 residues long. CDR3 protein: CASSYRGLGTEAFF. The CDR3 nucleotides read TGTGCCAGCAGCTACAGGGGATTGGGGACTGAAGCTTTCTTT.

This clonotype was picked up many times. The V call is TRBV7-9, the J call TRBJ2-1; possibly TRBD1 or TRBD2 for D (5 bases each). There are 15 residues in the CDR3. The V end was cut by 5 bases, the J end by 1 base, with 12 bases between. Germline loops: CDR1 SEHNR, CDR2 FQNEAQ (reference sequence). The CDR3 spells CASSHRDGSYNEQFF. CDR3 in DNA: TGTGCCAGCAGCCACCGGGACGGATCCTACAATGAGCAGTTCTTC.

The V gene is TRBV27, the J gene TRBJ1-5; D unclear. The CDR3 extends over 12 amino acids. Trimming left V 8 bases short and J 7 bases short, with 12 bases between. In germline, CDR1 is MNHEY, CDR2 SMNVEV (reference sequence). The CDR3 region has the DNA TGTGCCAGCGGCGAGGTAGGGCAGCCCCAGCATTTT. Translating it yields CASGEVGQPQHF.

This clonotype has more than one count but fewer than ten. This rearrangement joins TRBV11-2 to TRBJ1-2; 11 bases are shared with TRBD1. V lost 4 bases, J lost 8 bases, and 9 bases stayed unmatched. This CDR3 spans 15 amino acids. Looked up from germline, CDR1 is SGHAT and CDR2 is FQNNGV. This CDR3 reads CASSSRTGGTGGYTF. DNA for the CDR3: TGTGCCAGCAGCTCCCGGACAGGGGGCACAGGGGGCTACACCTTC.

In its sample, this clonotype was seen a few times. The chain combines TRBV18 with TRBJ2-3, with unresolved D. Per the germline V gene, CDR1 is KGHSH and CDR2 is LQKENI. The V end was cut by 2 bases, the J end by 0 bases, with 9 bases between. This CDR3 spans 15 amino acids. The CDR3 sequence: CASSPGQPSTDTQYF. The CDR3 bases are TGTGCCAGCTCACCAGGGCAGCCTAGCACAGATACGCAGTATTTT.

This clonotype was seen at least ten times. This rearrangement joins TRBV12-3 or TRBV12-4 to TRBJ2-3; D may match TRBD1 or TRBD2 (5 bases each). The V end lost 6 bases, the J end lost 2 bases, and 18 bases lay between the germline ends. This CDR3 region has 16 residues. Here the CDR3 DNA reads TGTGCCAGCAGCTGGGACCGGTTAACGTTCACAGATACGCAGTATTTT. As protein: CASSWDRLTFTDTQYF.

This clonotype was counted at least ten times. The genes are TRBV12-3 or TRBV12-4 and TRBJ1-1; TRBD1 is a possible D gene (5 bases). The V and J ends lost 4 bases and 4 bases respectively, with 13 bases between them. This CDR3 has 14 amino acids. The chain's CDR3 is CASSSPGDGTEAFF. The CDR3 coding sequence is TGTGCCAGCAGTTCTCCCGGGGACGGCACTGAAGCTTTCTTT.

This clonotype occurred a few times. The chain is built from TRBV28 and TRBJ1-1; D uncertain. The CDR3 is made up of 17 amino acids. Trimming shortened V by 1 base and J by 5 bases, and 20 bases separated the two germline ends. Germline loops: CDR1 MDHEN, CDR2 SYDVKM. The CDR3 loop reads CASSLYGPLLGSTEAFF. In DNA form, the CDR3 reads TGTGCCAGCAGTTTATATGGGCCCCTACTAGGGAGTACTGAAGCTTTCTTT.

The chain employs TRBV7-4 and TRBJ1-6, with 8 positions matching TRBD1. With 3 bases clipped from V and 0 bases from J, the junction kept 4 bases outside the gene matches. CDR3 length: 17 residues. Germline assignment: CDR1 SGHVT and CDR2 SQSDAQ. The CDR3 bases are TGTGCCAGCAGCTTCTGGACAGGGAGCTCCTATAATTCACCCCTCCACTTT. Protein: CASSFWTGSSYNSPLHF.

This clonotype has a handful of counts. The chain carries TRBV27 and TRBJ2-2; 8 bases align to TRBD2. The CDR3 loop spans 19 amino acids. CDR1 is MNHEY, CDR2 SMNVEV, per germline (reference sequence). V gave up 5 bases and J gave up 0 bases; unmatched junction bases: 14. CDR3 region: CASSPSSGALFSNTGELFF. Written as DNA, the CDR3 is TGTGCCAGCAGTCCCAGTAGCGGGGCCCTGTTCTCGAACACCGGGGAGCTGTTTTTT.

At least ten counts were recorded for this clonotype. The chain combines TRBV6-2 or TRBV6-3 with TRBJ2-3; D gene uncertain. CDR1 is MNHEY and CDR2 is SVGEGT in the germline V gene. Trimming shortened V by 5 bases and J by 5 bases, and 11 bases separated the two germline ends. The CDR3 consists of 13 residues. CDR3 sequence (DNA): TGTGCCAGCAGTCCCCCGGACGGAGATACGCAGTATTTT. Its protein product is CASSPPDGDTQYF.

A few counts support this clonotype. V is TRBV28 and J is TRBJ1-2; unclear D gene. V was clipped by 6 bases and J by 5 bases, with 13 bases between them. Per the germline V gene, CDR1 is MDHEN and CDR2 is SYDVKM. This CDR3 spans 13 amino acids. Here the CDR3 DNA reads TGTGCCAGCAGCCTCCGGGCCAAATATGGCTACACCTTC. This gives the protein CASSLRAKYGYTF.

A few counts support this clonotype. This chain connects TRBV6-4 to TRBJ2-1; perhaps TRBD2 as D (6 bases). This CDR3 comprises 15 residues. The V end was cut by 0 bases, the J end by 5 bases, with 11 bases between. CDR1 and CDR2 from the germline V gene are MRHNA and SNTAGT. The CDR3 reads CASSDSGTPNNEQFF. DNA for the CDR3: TGTGCCAGCAGTGACTCGGGGACTCCAAACAATGAGCAGTTCTTC.

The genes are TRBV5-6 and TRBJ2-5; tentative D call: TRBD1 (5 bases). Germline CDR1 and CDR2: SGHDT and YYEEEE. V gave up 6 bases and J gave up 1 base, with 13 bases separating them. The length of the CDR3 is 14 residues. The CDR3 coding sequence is TGTGCCAGCAACGACGACAGAAGCCAAGAGACCCAGTACTTC. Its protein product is CASNDDRSQETQYF.

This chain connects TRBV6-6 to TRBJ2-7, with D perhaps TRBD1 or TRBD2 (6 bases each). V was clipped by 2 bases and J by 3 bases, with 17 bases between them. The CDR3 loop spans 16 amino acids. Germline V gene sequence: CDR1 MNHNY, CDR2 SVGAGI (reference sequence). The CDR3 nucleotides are TGTGCCAGCAGTTACCCGGGGGCTTCTAGGTTCTACGAGCAGTACGTC. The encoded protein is CASSYPGASRFYEQYV.

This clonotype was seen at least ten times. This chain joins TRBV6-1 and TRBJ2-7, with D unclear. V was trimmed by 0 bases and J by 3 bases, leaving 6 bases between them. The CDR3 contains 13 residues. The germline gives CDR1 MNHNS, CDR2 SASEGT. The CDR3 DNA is TGTGCCAGCAGTGAAGCCGGAGTCTACGAGCAGTACTTC. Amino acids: CASSEAGVYEQYF.

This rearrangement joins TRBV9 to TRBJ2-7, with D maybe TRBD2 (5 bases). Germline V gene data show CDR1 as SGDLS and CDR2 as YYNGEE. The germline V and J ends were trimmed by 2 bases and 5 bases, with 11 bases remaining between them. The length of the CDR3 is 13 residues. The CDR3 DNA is TGTGCCAGCAGCGTTGACACCGGGGACGAGCAGTACTTC. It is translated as CASSVDTGDEQYF.

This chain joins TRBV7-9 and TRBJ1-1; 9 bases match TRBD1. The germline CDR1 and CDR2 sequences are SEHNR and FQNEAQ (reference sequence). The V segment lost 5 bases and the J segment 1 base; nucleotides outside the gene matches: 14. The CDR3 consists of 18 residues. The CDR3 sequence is CASSPPGQGLITNTEAFF. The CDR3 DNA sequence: TGTGCCAGCAGCCCACCGGGACAGGGCCTAATAACGAACACTGAAGCTTTCTTT.

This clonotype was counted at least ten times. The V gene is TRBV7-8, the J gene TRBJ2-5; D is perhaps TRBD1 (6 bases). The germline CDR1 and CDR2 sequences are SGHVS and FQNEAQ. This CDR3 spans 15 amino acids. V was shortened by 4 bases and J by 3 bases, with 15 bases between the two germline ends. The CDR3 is CASSSKGRGKETQYF. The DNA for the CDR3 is TGTGCCAGCAGCTCAAAAGGCAGGGGTAAAGAGACCCAGTACTTC.

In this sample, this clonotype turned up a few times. The CDR3: CASSLVGGRPHEQYF. In DNA, the CDR3 is TGTGCCAGCAGCTTAGTCGGCGGCAGGCCACACGAGCAGTACTTC. The chain links TRBV7-8 to TRBJ2-7; no reliable D call. CDR1 and CDR2 (germline): SGHVS, FQNEAQ. This CDR3 contains 15 residues. Deletions cut 1 base from V and 5 bases from J, with 15 bases between.

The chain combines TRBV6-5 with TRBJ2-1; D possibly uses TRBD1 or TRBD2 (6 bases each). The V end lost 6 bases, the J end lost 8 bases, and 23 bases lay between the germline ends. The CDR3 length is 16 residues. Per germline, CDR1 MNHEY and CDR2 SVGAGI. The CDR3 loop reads CASRPPWRGARDEQFF. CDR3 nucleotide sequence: TGTGCCAGCAGACCCCCCTGGAGGGGGGCTAGGGATGAGCAGTTCTTC.

The CDR3 reads CASRRVAEASSYNEQFF. CDR3 sequence (DNA): TGTGCCAGCAGGAGGGTAGCGGAGGCGAGCTCCTACAATGAGCAGTTCTTC. This chain connects TRBV7-8 to TRBJ2-1, with a weak D call TRBD2 (6 bases). The germline gives CDR1 SGHVS, CDR2 FQNEAQ. V lost 6 bases and J lost 0, with 18 bases in between. The CDR3 covers 17 residues.

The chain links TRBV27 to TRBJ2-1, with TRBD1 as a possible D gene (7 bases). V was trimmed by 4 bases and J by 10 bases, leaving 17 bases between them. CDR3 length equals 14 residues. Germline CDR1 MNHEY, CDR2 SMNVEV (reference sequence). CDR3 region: CASSSPGGRREQFF. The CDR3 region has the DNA TGTGCCAGCAGTTCCCCAGGGGGGCGCAGGGAGCAGTTCTTC.

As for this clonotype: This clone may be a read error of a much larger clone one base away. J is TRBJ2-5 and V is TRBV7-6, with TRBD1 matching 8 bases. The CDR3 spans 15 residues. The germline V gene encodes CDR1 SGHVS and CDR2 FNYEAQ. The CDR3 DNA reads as TGTGCCAGCAGCTTAAACAGGGGGATCCAAGGGACCCAGTACTTC. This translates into CASSLNRGIQGTQYF.

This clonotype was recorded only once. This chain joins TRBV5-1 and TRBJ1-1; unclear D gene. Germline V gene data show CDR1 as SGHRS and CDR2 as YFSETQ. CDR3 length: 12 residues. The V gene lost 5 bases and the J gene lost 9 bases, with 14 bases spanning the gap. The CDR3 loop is CASSSGRPQAFF. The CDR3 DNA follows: TGCGCCAGCAGTTCCGGACGGCCTCAAGCTTTCTTT.

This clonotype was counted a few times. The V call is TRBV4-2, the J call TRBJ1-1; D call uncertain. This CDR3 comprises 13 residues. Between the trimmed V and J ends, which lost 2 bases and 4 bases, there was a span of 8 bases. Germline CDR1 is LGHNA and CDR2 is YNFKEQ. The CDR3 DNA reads TGTGCCAGCAGCCAAACCATAGTCACTGAAGCTTTCTTT. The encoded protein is CASSQTIVTEAFF.

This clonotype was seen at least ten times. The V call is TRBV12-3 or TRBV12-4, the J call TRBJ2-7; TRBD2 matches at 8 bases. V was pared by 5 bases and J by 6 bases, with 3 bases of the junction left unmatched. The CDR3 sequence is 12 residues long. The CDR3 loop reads CASSPGTSEQYV. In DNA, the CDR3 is TGTGCCAGCAGTCCCGGGACTAGCGAGCAGTACGTC.